This TCR beta chain was recovered during a study of breast tumors, draining lymph nodes, adjacent tissues. Study-level points and caveats: Tumors had less TCR diversity than lymph nodes, more than nontumor tissue. Luminal-like breast cancer showed significantly greater tumor-nontumor repertoire similarity than basal-like breast cancer did.

V was shortened by 6 bases and J by 2 bases, with 16 bases between the two germline ends. CDR3 size: 15 residues. Germline V gene data show CDR1 as SGHNT and CDR2 as YYREEE (reference sequence). With regard to this clonotype: Its antigen is as yet unknown.

Using its own MiXCR run on the multiplex PCR reads, TCRdb lists one record per CDR3 protein. The sample carries tens of thousands of distinct CDR3 sequences, roughly a fifth recorded once. Axillary draining lymph nodes of breast cancer patients supplied the node samples. The chain employs TRBV5-4 and TRBJ2-3, with D perhaps assigned TRBD1 or TRBD2 (5 bases each). The specimen sequenced was axillary lymph node tissue. The sequence came from a female donor with breast cancer. Some clones in this sample may be carry-over from other donors' samples. This chain's CDR3 is CASTRGGSLTDTQYF. The CDR3 DNA follows: TGTGCCAGCACCCGGGGCGGGTCTCTCACAGATACGCAGTATTTT.